This T cell receptor (beta chain) originates from a study of blood T cell repertoires in COVID-19. Profiled with immunoSEQ multiplex PCR; TCRdb holds only in-frame clones, not every one. The sample comprises about 210,000 clones, about 82% of which are singletons, and 5.6% rests with the top ten. The CDR3 is 14 residues long. V was pared by 7 bases and J by 3 bases, with 16 bases between. Per germline, CDR1 MNHEY and CDR2 SVGAGI. The chain uses TRBV6-5 and TRBJ2-7; D is possibly TRBD1 (7 bases). The sequenced sample was PBMCs or T cells enriched from blood (not recorded which). This TCR came from a man aged 35-49 years with acute COVID-19. The CDR3 reads CASKRQGGLYEQYF. CDR3 bases: TGTGCCAGCAAAAGGCAGGGGGGACTCTACGAGCAGTACTTC.